The rows below give T cell receptor beta chains drawn from one sample of a study of graft-versus-host responses after intestinal transplantation. The method was immunoSEQ multiplex PCR; TCRdb's version includes in-frame clones alone and lacks a portion of them. The sample holds over 20,000 clones, nearly 90% seen once. The source was PBMCs, collected roughly 64 days after intestinal transplantation. These TCRs come from a human patient who received an intestinal transplant, so some T cells may come from the graft donor. Both conserved end residues are part of each CDR3. A D gene is named only where the DNA matches it firmly. Expanded clones get a size class; other rows say once, few or many, or leave the size out.

D gene	V gene	J gene	clone size	CDR3 protein	CDR3 DNA
-	TRBV5-6	TRBJ1-2	-	CASTRTENYGYTF	TGTGCCAGCACCAGGACAGAGAACTATGGCTACACCTTC
-	TRBV11-2	TRBJ2-1	-	CASSPGRGGPYNEQFF	TGTGCCAGCAGCCCGGGGAGGGGGGGCCCGTACAATGAGCAGTTCTTC
-	TRBV5-6	TRBJ2-6	-	CASSLFYPQGSSGANVLTF	TGTGCCAGCAGCTTGTTTTACCCACAGGGAAGTTCTGGGGCCAACGTCCTGACTTTC
-	TRBV7-9	TRBJ2-3	-	CASSLTSPTDTQYF	TGTGCCAGCAGCTTAACCTCCCCCACAGATACGCAGTATTTT
-	TRBV30	TRBJ1-1	few	CAWGNTEAFF	TGTGCCTGGGGGAACACTGAAGCTTTCTTT
TRBD1	TRBV30	TRBJ1-6	-	CAWSPGTVYNSPLHF	TGTGCCTGGAGTCCAGGGACAGTTTATAATTCACCCCTCCACTTT
-	TRBV10-3	TRBJ2-7	-	CAISESLSYEQYF	TGTGCCATCAGTGAATCTCTCTCCTACGAGCAGTACTTC
-	TRBV7-9	TRBJ2-7	-	CASSLAGGYYEQYF	TGTGCCAGCAGCTTAGCAGGGGGATACTACGAGCAGTACTTC
TRBD1	TRBV2	TRBJ2-7	-	CASSDVTGRPYEQYF	TGTGCCAGCAGTGACGTGACAGGGAGACCCTACGAGCAGTACTTC
-	TRBV7-6	TRBJ2-3	-	CASSLGEAFYTQYF	TGTGCCAGCAGCTTAGGTGAAGCCTTCTATACGCAGTATTTT
-	TRBV5-1	TRBJ2-6	few	CASSLKTVREISGANVLTF	TGCGCCAGCAGCTTGAAGACGGTCAGGGAAATCTCTGGGGCCAACGTCCTGACTTTC
-	TRBV29-1	TRBJ2-6	-	CSVSVVRDSQGANVLTF	TGCAGCGTGTCGGTTGTCAGGGACTCTCAAGGGGCCAACGTCCTGACTTTC
-	TRBV5-4	TRBJ1-2	-	CASSQYTEANYGYTF	TGTGCCAGCAGCCAATACACAGAAGCTAACTATGGCTACACCTTC
TRBD2	TRBV4-3	TRBJ2-1	-	CASSQDNPSRLAGGTEQFF	TGCGCCAGCAGCCAAGATAATCCCAGTCGACTAGCGGGGGGGACGGAGCAGTTCTTC
-	TRBV14	TRBJ1-6	-	CASSPDRYVHF	TGTGCCAGCAGCCCTGACAGGTACGTCCACTTT
-	TRBV15	TRBJ2-7	-	CATSRDECNSSYEQYF	TGTGCCACCAGCAGAGATGAGTGCAACAGTTCCTACGAGCAGTACTTC
-	TRBV30	TRBJ1-1	-	CAWRGDTEAFF	TGTGCCTGGAGGGGAGACACTGAAGCTTTCTTT
-	TRBV29-1	TRBJ2-7	-	CSVDRGPLRPYEQYF	TGCAGCGTCGACAGAGGACCTCTCCGGCCCTACGAGCAGTACTTC
TRBD1	TRBV27	TRBJ2-2	-	CASTRSRGQGTGELFF	TGTGCCAGCACCCGAAGCCGGGGACAGGGCACCGGGGAGCTGTTTTTT
TRBD2	TRBV9	TRBJ2-2	-	CASSPRWGRGENTGELFF	TGTGCCAGCAGCCCAAGATGGGGCCGGGGGGAGAACACCGGGGAGCTGTTTTTT
TRBD1	TRBV4-3	TRBJ1-1	-	CASSPRTGTNTEAFF	TGCGCCAGCAGCCCACGGACAGGGACGAACACTGAAGCTTTCTTT
-	TRBV29-1	TRBJ1-1	-	CSVNGGRIPEAFF	TGCAGCGTGAACGGGGGGCGCATCCCTGAAGCTTTCTTT
-	TRBV5-6	TRBJ1-2	-	CASSRSDRETNYGYTF	TGTGCCAGCAGCCGCTCGGACAGAGAAACTAACTATGGCTACACCTTC
TRBD1	TRBV30	TRBJ2-7	-	CAWDPGQGVIYEQYF	TGTGCCTGGGACCCGGGACAGGGTGTTATCTACGAGCAGTACTTC
TRBD2	TRBV19	TRBJ2-2	-	CASSIDAGGFTGELFF	TGTGCCAGTAGTATAGATGCGGGGGGCTTCACCGGGGAGCTGTTTTTT
-	TRBV6-6	TRBJ1-1	few	CASSYGQGTTEAFF	TGTGCCAGCAGTTACGGTCAGGGAACCACTGAAGCTTTCTTT
TRBD1	TRBV15	TRBJ1-1	-	CATSRPPGQGSTEAFF	TGTGCCACCAGCAGACCACCGGGACAGGGTAGCACTGAAGCTTTCTTT
-	TRBV6-1	TRBJ2-6	-	CASSDSFSGANVLTF	TGTGCCAGCAGTGACAGTTTCTCTGGGGCCAACGTCCTGACTTTC
TRBD2	TRBV4-3	TRBJ2-3	medium-sized	CASSQDQERGLTDTQYF	TGCGCCAGCAGCCAAGATCAAGAGCGGGGTCTCACAGATACGCAGTATTTT
TRBD1	TRBV7-2	TRBJ2-2	-	CASSWEDRGLETGELFF	TGTGCCAGCAGCTGGGAGGACAGGGGGCTAGAAACCGGGGAGCTGTTTTTT
TRBD2	TRBV6-5	TRBJ2-3	-	CASSYIAGSTDTQYF	TGTGCCAGCAGCTATATAGCGGGGTCCACAGATACGCAGTATTTT
-	TRBV6-1	TRBJ1-4	-	CASSEGVGVEKLFF	TGTGCCAGCAGTGAAGGGGTAGGGGTGGAAAAACTGTTTTTT
-	TRBV4-1	TRBJ2-3	-	CASSQEYTDTQYF	TGCGCCAGCAGCCAAGAATACACAGATACGCAGTATTTT
-	TRBV2	TRBJ2-7	-	CASSGRLRSYEQYF	TGTGCCAGCAGTGGCCGGCTCCGGTCCTACGAGCAGTACTTC
TRBD1	TRBV27	TRBJ2-3	-	CASSLGAGGLLTSTDTQYF	TGTGCCAGCAGTTTAGGGGCAGGGGGCCTTTTAACAAGCACAGATACGCAGTATTTT
-	TRBV30	TRBJ1-2	-	CAWSVPEDNGYTF	TGTGCCTGGAGTGTCCCCGAGGATAATGGCTACACCTTC
-	TRBV27	TRBJ1-5	-	CASRRTNSNQPQHF	TGTGCCAGCAGACGGACAAATAGCAATCAGCCCCAGCATTTT
-	TRBV4-1	TRBJ2-2	-	CASSQTLKGGAGELFF	TGCGCCAGCAGCCAAACTTTAAAGGGAGGTGCCGGGGAGCTGTTTTTT
TRBD1	TRBV27	TRBJ2-5	-	CASSFVQGVWETQYF	TGTGCCAGCAGTTTTGTTCAGGGGGTGTGGGAGACCCAGTACTTC
-	TRBV7-7	TRBJ2-3	-	CASSLTTGDTDTQYF	TGTGCCAGCAGCTTAACAACGGGGGACACAGATACGCAGTATTTT
-	TRBV7-9	TRBJ1-1	-	CASSSVATDNTEAFF	TGTGCCAGCAGCTCCGTCGCAACTGATAACACTGAAGCTTTCTTT
TRBD1	TRBV19	TRBJ1-6	-	CASAGTGGLLRRSPLHF	TGTGCCAGTGCCGGGACAGGTGGCCTCTTAAGGCGTTCACCCCTCCACTTT
-	TRBV11-3	TRBJ2-3	-	CASSPGQGGTDTQYF	TGTGCCAGCAGCCCGGGACAAGGGGGCACAGATACGCAGTATTTT
-	TRBV25-1	TRBJ2-4	-	CARAGQIKNIQYF	TGTGCCAGGGCTGGACAGATCAAAAACATTCAGTACTTC
-	TRBV27	TRBJ1-2	-	CASSSRLSGYTF	TGTGCCAGCAGTTCCCGACTAAGTGGCTACACCTTC
-	TRBV18	TRBJ2-1	-	CASSTLRTQIGGEQFF	TGTGCCAGCTCAACCCTACGGACCCAAATTGGCGGGGAGCAGTTCTTC
TRBD1	TRBV27	TRBJ2-7	-	CASSLGTGAEQYF	TGTGCCAGCAGTTTAGGGACAGGGGCCGAGCAGTACTTC
-	TRBV6-5	TRBJ2-7	-	CASSFETQDDEQYF	TGTGCCAGCAGTTTCGAGACGCAGGATGACGAGCAGTACTTC
TRBD1	TRBV5-1	TRBJ1-1	-	CASSLWTGGSRTTEAFF	TGCGCCAGCAGCTTGTGGACAGGGGGTAGTAGGACCACTGAAGCTTTCTTT
TRBD1	TRBV9	TRBJ2-3	-	CASSPRTGGDTDTQYF	TGTGCCAGCAGCCCAAGGACAGGGGGAGACACAGATACGCAGTATTTT
-	TRBV13	TRBJ1-1	-	CASSLARDTEAFF	TGTGCCAGCAGCTTAGCCAGGGACACTGAAGCTTTCTTT
-	TRBV4-1	TRBJ1-2	once	CASSQAAPPPKDCGYTF	TGCGCCAGCAGCCAAGCAGCCCCTCCCCCAAAGGACTGTGGCTACACCTTC
TRBD2	TRBV14	TRBJ2-7	-	CASSQDPRLAGVGNDEQYF	TGTGCCAGCAGCCAAGATCCCAGACTAGCGGGGGTCGGCAACGACGAGCAGTACTTC
-	TRBV14	TRBJ1-1	-	CATSPRGNTEGAFF	TGTGCCACGAGCCCCCGAGGAAACACTGAAGGAGCTTTCTTT
TRBD2	TRBV6-5	TRBJ2-7	-	CASSSYRGVPYEQYF	TGTGCCAGCAGTTCTTATCGGGGGGTCCCCTACGAGCAGTACTTC
-	TRBV30	TRBJ1-1	-	CAWETENTEAFF	TGTGCCTGGGAAACAGAGAACACTGAAGCTTTCTTT
-	TRBV7-2	TRBJ2-5	once	CASSLATGLFGETQYF	TGTGCCAGCAGCTTAGCCACAGGGCTCTTTGGGGAGACCCAGTACTTC
TRBD1	TRBV4-3	TRBJ2-1	-	CASSQGTGGFNEQFF	TGCGCCAGCAGCCAAGGGACAGGGGGCTTCAATGAGCAGTTCTTC